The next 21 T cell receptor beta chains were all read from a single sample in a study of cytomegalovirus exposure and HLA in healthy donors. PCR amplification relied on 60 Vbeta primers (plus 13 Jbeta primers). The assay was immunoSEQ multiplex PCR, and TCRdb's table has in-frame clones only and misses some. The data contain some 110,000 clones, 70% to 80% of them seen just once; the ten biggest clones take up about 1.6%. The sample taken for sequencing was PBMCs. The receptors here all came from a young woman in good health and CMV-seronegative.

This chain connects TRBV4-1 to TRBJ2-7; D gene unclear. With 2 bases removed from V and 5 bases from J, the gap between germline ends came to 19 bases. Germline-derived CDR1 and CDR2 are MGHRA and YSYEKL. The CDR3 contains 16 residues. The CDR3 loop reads CASSQQETKAHHEQYF. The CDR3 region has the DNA TGCGCCAGCAGCCAACAAGAGACAAAAGCTCACCACGAGCAGTACTTC.

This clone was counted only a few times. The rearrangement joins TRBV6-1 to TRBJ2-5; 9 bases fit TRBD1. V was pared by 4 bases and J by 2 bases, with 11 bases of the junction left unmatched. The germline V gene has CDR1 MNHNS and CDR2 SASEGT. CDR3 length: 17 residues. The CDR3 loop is CASSGLQGARGQETQYF. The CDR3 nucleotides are TGTGCCAGCAGTGGCTTACAGGGGGCGCGGGGACAAGAGACCCAGTACTTC.

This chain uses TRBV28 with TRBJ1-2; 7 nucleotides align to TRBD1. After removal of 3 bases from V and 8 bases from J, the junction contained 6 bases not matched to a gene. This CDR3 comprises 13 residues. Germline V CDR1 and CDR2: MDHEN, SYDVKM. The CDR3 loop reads CASSFQGESGYTF. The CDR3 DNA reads TGTGCCAGCAGTTTCCAGGGGGAGTCCGGCTACACCTTC.

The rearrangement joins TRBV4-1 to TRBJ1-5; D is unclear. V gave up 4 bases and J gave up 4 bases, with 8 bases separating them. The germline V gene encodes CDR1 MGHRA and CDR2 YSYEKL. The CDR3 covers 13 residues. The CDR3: CASSPHWNQPQHF. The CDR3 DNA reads TGCGCCAGCAGCCCCCACTGGAATCAGCCCCAGCATTTT.

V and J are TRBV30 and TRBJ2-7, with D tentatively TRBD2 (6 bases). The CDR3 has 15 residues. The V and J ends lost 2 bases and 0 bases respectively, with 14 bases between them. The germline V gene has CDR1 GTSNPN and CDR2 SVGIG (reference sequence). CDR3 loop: CAWSPGTLSSYEQYF. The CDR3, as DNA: TGTGCCTGGAGTCCCGGGACTCTTAGCTCCTACGAGCAGTACTTC.

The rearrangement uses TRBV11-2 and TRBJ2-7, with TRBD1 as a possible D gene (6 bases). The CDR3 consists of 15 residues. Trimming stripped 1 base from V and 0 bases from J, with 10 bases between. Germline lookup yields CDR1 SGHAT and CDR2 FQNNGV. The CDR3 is CASSLGQANSYEQYF. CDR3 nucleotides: TGTGCCAGCAGCTTAGGACAGGCGAACTCCTACGAGCAGTACTTC.

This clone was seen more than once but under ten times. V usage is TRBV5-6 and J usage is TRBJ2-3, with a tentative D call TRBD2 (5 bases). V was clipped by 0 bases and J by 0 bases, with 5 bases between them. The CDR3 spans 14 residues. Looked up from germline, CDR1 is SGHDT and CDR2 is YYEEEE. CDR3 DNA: TGTGCCAGCAGCTTGGGGACTAGCACAGATACGCAGTATTTT. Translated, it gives CASSLGTSTDTQYF.

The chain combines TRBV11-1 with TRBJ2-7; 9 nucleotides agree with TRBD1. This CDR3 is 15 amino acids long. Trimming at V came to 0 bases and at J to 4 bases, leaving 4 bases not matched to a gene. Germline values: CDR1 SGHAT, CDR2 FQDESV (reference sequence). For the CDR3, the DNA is TGTGCCAGCAGCTTAGCGCGGGACAGGGCTTACGAGCAGTACTTC. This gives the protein CASSLARDRAYEQYF.

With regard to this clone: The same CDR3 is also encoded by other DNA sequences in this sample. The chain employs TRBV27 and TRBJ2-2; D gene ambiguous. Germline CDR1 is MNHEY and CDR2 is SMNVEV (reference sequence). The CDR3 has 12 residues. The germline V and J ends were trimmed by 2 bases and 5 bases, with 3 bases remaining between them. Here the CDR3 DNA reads TGTGCCAGCAGTTTACGGACCGGGGAGCTGTTTTTT. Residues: CASSLRTGELFF.

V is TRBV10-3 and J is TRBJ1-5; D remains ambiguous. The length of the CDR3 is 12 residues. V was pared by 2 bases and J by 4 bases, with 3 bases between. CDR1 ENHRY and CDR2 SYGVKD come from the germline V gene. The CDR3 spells CAISELNQPQHF. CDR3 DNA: TGTGCCATCAGTGAGCTAAATCAGCCCCAGCATTTT.

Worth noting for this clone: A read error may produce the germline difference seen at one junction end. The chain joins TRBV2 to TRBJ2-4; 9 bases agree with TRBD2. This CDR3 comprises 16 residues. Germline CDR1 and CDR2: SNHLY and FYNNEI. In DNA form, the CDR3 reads TGTGCCAGCAGAGCGGGAGGACAGGTTACAGGGGTCTACTTGATCTTC. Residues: CASRAGGQVTGVYLIF.

The CDR3 DNA reads as TGTGCCAGCAGCGTGGGACAGGGAAGTCATGGCTACACCTTC. Translating it yields CASSVGQGSHGYTF. The chain recombines TRBV7-9 with TRBJ1-2; the match to TRBD1 covers 9 bases. CDR1 and CDR2 from the germline V gene are SEHNR and FQNEAQ (reference sequence). This CDR3 has 14 amino acids. The junction had 7 bases not matched to a gene; V was cut back by 5 bases and J by 6 bases.

CDR3 DNA: TGTGCCAGCAGTAAAACAGGGGATTACAATCAGCCCCAGCATTTT. It yields the protein CASSKTGDYNQPQHF. The chain couples TRBV6-6 to TRBJ1-5; 7 nucleotides align to TRBD1. The trim removed 5 bases at V and 3 bases at J, leaving 7 bases unmatched. The CDR3 sequence is 15 residues long. Germline V gene data show CDR1 as MNHNY and CDR2 as SVGAGI (reference sequence).

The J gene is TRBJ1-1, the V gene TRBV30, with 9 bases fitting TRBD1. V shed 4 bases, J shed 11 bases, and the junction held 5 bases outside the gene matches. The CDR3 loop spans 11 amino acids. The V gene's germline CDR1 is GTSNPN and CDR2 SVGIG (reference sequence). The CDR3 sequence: CAWTDRGMAFF. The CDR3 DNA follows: TGTGCCTGGACGGACAGGGGAATGGCTTTCTTT.

CDR3 amino acids: CSIWTGNEKLFF. For the CDR3, the DNA is TGCAGCATCTGGACAGGGAATGAAAAACTGTTTTTT. V is TRBV29-1 and J is TRBJ1-4; 8 bases map to TRBD1. J lost 5 bases, V lost 8 bases, and 4 bases had no gene match. Germline CDR1 SQVTM, CDR2 ANQGSEA. The CDR3 runs to 12 residues.

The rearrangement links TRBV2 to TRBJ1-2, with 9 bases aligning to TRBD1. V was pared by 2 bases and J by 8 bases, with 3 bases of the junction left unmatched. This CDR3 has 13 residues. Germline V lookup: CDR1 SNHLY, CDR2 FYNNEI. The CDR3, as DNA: TGTGCCAGCAGTGAACGACAGGGGGGAGGCTACACCTTC. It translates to CASSERQGGGYTF.

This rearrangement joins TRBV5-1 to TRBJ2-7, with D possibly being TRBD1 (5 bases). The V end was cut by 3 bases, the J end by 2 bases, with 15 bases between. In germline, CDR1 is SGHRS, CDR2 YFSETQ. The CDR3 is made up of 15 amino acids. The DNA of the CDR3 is TGCGCCAGCAGCTACACTGGGGCTGGGACCTACGAGCAGTACTTC. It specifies CASSYTGAGTYEQYF.

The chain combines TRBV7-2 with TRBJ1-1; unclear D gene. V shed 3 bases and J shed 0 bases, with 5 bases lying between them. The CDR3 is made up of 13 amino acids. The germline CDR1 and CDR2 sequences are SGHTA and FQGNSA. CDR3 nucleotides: TGTGCCAGCAGCTTCCAGTTGAACACTGAAGCTTTCTTT. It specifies CASSFQLNTEAFF.

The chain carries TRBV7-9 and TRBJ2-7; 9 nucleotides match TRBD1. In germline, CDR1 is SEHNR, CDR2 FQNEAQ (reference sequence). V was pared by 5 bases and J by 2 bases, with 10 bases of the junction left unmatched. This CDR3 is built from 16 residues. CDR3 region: CASSTLPGQGTYEQYF. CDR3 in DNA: TGTGCCAGCAGCACGCTTCCGGGACAGGGAACCTACGAGCAGTACTTC.

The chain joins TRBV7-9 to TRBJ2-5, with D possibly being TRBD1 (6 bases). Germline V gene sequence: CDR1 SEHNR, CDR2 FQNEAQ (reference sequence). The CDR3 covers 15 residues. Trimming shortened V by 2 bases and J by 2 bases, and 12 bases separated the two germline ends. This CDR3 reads CASSLIGGRQETQYF. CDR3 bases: TGTGCCAGCAGCTTAATAGGGGGTCGGCAAGAGACCCAGTACTTC.

Here the CDR3 reads CASSSGTGRTGELFF. The CDR3 DNA reads TGTGCCAGCAGTTCCGGGACAGGGCGAACCGGGGAGCTGTTTTTT. The V and J genes are TRBV6-5 and TRBJ2-2, with 9 nucleotides matching TRBD1. The germline CDR1 and CDR2 sequences are MNHEY and SVGAGI. The ends lost 4 bases at V and 5 bases at J; junction bases unmatched: 5. This CDR3 region has 15 residues.